The rows below give T cell receptor beta chains drawn from one sample of a study of human T cells and chemical hapten exposure. TCRdb re-called the RACE reads through MiXCR, storing one row per CDR3 protein. Altogether about 90,000 distinct CDR3 sequences are present, roughly 10% being singletons, with the ten largest covering about 0.95%. Material: whole blood, obtained in connection with sensitization to the hapten diphenylcyclopropenone (DPC). The receptors here all came from a woman under 40 with alopecia areata. Some clones in this sample may be carry-over from other donors' samples. Both conserved end residues are part of each CDR3. Each record gives: D gene, J gene, V gene, clone size, CDR3 protein. D genes are given only for firm matches. Rows give clone size only sometimes, using once, few, many, or a class for an expanded clone.

D: -
J: TRBJ1-1
V: TRBV12-3/TRBV12-4
size: few
CDR3: CASSKRGRDTEAFF

D: -
J: TRBJ2-2
V: TRBV4-2
size: many
CDR3: CASSLTAGSNTGELFF

D: TRBD2
J: TRBJ2-1
V: TRBV6-2/TRBV6-3
size: many
CDR3: CASSPLSGGNEQFF

D: -
J: TRBJ2-5
V: TRBV6-2/TRBV6-3
size: many
CDR3: CASSFRPSHYQETQYF

D: -
J: TRBJ1-2
V: TRBV18
size: -
CDR3: CASSPDSRYGYTF

D: TRBD2
J: TRBJ2-3
V: TRBV18
size: few
CDR3: CASSGTSGEADTQYF

D: TRBD1
J: TRBJ2-7
V: TRBV6-4
size: few
CDR3: CASSKGTGSYEQYF

D: TRBD2
J: TRBJ2-7
V: TRBV29-1
size: many
CDR3: CSVVPGLAGGEQYF

D: -
J: TRBJ1-5
V: TRBV6-1
size: many
CDR3: CASSVFGTLNSNQPQHF

D: -
J: TRBJ1-3
V: TRBV30
size: -
CDR3: CAWSWTFSPASSGNTIYF

D: -
J: TRBJ2-1
V: TRBV6-2/TRBV6-3
size: many
CDR3: CASSPSLEQFF

D: TRBD2
J: TRBJ2-3
V: TRBV5-1
size: many
CDR3: CASSASSGGDERTQYF

D: -
J: TRBJ1-1
V: TRBV11-2
size: few
CDR3: CASSLVRGNTEAFF

D: -
J: TRBJ2-7
V: TRBV27
size: many
CDR3: CASSGTETSYEQYF

D: TRBD2
J: TRBJ2-7
V: TRBV30
size: -
CDR3: CAWSVLSSGTHEQYF

D: -
J: TRBJ2-2
V: TRBV28
size: many
CDR3: CASTRGERDTGELFF

D: TRBD2
J: TRBJ2-7
V: TRBV20-1
size: few
CDR3: CSARSGTGTIEGHEQYF

D: TRBD2
J: TRBJ2-3
V: TRBV24-1
size: many
CDR3: CATSDFSGGATDTQYF

D: TRBD1
J: TRBJ1-2
V: TRBV30
size: -
CDR3: CAWKGLGQQNYGYTF

D: TRBD2
J: TRBJ2-7
V: TRBV5-8
size: -
CDR3: CASSVTSGSYEQYF

D: TRBD1
J: TRBJ1-3
V: TRBV6-5
size: many
CDR3: CASSHGPDRGIQGNTIYF

D: TRBD1
J: TRBJ1-1
V: TRBV15
size: many
CDR3: CATSRVTGDTEAFF

D: -
J: TRBJ1-2
V: TRBV20-1
size: -
CDR3: CSARDGRAGANYGYTF

D: -
J: TRBJ1-6
V: TRBV10-3
size: few
CDR3: CAISEGQINSPLHF

D: -
J: TRBJ2-3
V: TRBV11-2
size: few
CDR3: CASSSYRGGDDTQYF

D: -
J: TRBJ2-1
V: TRBV10-3
size: -
CDR3: CAISSFGNEQFF

D: -
J: TRBJ2-1
V: TRBV6-5
size: many
CDR3: CASSYSITGAYNEQFF

D: -
J: TRBJ2-5
V: TRBV20-1
size: -
CDR3: CSARSDGTSTQYF

D: TRBD1
J: TRBJ2-5
V: TRBV29-1
size: many
CDR3: CSVETGTGETQYF

D: TRBD2
J: TRBJ2-3
V: TRBV5-1
size: few
CDR3: CASSLGGLAGTDTQYF

D: -
J: TRBJ2-5
V: TRBV29-1
size: many
CDR3: CSAAPRQETQYF

D: -
J: TRBJ2-5
V: TRBV28
size: many
CDR3: CASTKGASFETQYF

D: -
J: TRBJ2-7
V: TRBV28
size: -
CDR3: CASYAEAYEQYF

D: -
J: TRBJ2-3
V: TRBV18
size: many
CDR3: CASSSKGGPGTDTQYF

D: -
J: TRBJ1-5
V: TRBV20-1
size: -
CDR3: CSARAQDQPQHF

D: -
J: TRBJ2-1
V: TRBV20-1
size: -
CDR3: CSAQDSSNEQFF

D: -
J: TRBJ1-5
V: TRBV6-6
size: many
CDR3: CASTSGSSNQPQHF

D: -
J: TRBJ2-3
V: TRBV11-2
size: few
CDR3: CASSPPSTSTDTQYF

D: -
J: TRBJ1-2
V: TRBV28
size: many
CDR3: CASSLQGNYGYTF

D: TRBD1
J: TRBJ2-3
V: TRBV23-1
size: many
CDR3: CASSHPGTETDTQYF

D: TRBD1
J: TRBJ1-2
V: TRBV29-1
size: many
CDR3: CSVATGGYGYTF